This entry describes one T cell receptor (beta chain). Authors' methods: Nucleated cell number was recorded as an estimate derived from reference gene primer amplification. Here immunoSEQ multiplex PCR was the method, and the copy in TCRdb shows in-frame clones only, minus some. The V and J calls and clone size are taken from that table; D and trimming were inferred from the DNA. The sample lists 250,000 to 300,000 clones, roughly nine tenths occurring once. CDR1 and CDR2 from the germline V gene are KGHSH and LQKENI. The V end lost 2 bases, the J end lost 6 bases, and 9 bases lay between the germline ends. The CDR3 runs 13 residues. These data originate in a study of blood T cell repertoires in COVID-19. Overall study: T cells, B-cell-depleted T cells, or PBMCs provided the cDNA or gDNA that served as material.

Seattle patients were enrolled during active infection and followed longitudinally. The J gene is TRBJ2-3, the V gene TRBV18; D remains ambiguous. The clonotype was recovered from a woman aged 25 to 39 with COVID-19, enrolled during active disease. The material sequenced was peripheral blood. CDR3 bases: TGTGCCAGCTCACCATACAACGGGGATACGCAGTATTTT. It specifies CASSPYNGDTQYF.